The source of this TCR beta chain is a study of cytotoxic CD8 clonotypes in ibrutinib-treated CLL. This clone was found once. Its antigen is unknown. CDR3 length: 18 residues. J lost 3 bases, V lost 4 bases, and 13 bases had no gene match. CDR1 is SNHLY, CDR2 FYNNEI, per germline. Overall study results and limits: The clonality rise at ibrutinib response reflected private clonotype expansion.

Sequencing was performed with immunoSEQ multiplex PCR; in TCRdb, only in-frame clones are kept and a portion is missing. The sample lists roughly 150,000 clones; roughly 84% were seen once. The genes are TRBV2 and TRBJ2-2; 8 bases are a match to TRBD1. The sequences come from PBMCs, collected at disease progression, from a patient treated with ibrutinib. The TCR comes from a human donor with chronic lymphocytic leukemia. DNA of the CDR3: TGTGCCAGCAGTGTAACGTTGTTTGAGACAGGGGACACCGGGGAGCTGTTTTTT. Protein product: CASSVTLFETGDTGELFF.